This T cell receptor beta chain was documented in a study of T cell changes during pregnancy in multiple sclerosis. The CDR3 spans 16 residues. V was clipped by 0 bases and J by 5 bases; unmatched bases: 9. CDR1 and CDR2 from the germline V gene are SGDLS and YYNGEE. Sequenced by immunoSEQ multiplex PCR; TCRdb stores in-frame clones only, minus some. The sample shows about 14,000 clones, over 90% of them seen only once. The TCR comes from a female donor in good health, enrolled as a control in a pregnancy study. The V call is TRBV9, the J call TRBJ2-5, with 8 bases that match TRBD2. The sequences come from peripheral blood, collected in the second trimester of pregnancy. CDR3 protein: CASSVEGSGAGETQYF. The CDR3 DNA reads TGTGCCAGCAGCGTAGAAGGTAGCGGGGCCGGGGAGACCCAGTACTTC.